The following is a T cell receptor (beta chain) sequence with its context. This may be a read error, as it is one base from a much larger clone. MiXCR, run by TCRdb on the 5' RACE reads, gives a single entry per CDR3 protein. The sample records tens of thousands of distinct CDR3 sequences, roughly 7.3% being singletons. The CDR3 contains 14 residues. Germline V lookup: CDR1 SGHTA, CDR2 FQGNSA. V gave up 6 bases and J gave up 0 bases, with 9 bases separating them. This entry comes from a study of early T cells in non-severe SARS-CoV-2 infection. Study information: The sequenced material was bulk RNA from unsorted whole blood, and its chains were unpaired.

The material sequenced was whole blood. V is TRBV7-2 and J is TRBJ1-3, with a tentative D call TRBD1 (6 bases). This TCR came from an adult who was a healthcare worker with PCR-confirmed SARS-CoV-2 infection or an uninfected control (not recorded which). The CDR3: CASSTQGSGNTIYF. For the CDR3, the DNA is TGTGCCAGCAGTACACAGGGCTCTGGAAACACCATATATTTT.